This T cell receptor (beta chain) is drawn from a study of sequential checkpoint blockade in melanoma. Whole-study findings and limits: Response in arm A was associated with pretreatment TIL clonality.

This clone has only a few counts. What it recognizes is unknown. The assay was immunoSEQ multiplex PCR, and TCRdb's table has in-frame clones only and misses some. The sample comprises roughly 3,000 clones, approximately 23% of which are singletons, and over 8.5% rests with the top ten. As to treatment: randomized to nivolumab then ipilimumab (arm A) or the reverse (arm B). V gave up 0 bases and J gave up 9 bases, with 12 bases separating them. CDR3 size: 13 residues. CDR1 is MNHGY, CDR2 SAAAGT, per germline. The rearrangement joins TRBV6-8 to TRBJ2-7; D unclear. Material: tumor tissue (inferred from file names), obtained from a patient given nivolumab and ipilimumab in sequence. The receptor comes from a human donor with melanoma. CDR3 nucleotide sequence: TGTGCCAGCAGTTACTCGACTTGGTCGGGGCAGTACTTC. It is translated as CASSYSTWSGQYF.